This T cell receptor beta chain is from a study of neoadjuvant anti-PD-1 for oral cavity cancer. Study details: Patients without progression got a fourth dose around day 43.

Germline V gene lookup returns CDR1 MGHRA and CDR2 YSYEKL. The V end lost 0 bases, the J end lost 4 bases, and 8 bases lay between the germline ends. The CDR3 extends over 14 amino acids. The method was immunoSEQ multiplex PCR; TCRdb's version includes in-frame clones alone and lacks a portion of them. The sample holds around 30,000 clones, around nine tenths seen once. The sample was PBMCs, taken before nivolumab (anti-PD-1) treatment. The receptor comes from a person aged 40-85 years with oral cavity squamous cell carcinoma. The rearrangement uses TRBV4-1 and TRBJ2-3; D gene uncertain. CDR3 protein: CASSQDSPPDTQYF. CDR3 in DNA: TGCGCCAGCAGCCAAGATTCCCCTCCAGATACGCAGTATTTT.